This T cell receptor (beta chain) was profiled in a study of T cells in Graves' hyperthyroidism and ophthalmopathy. There were TCR beta CDR3 regions amplified from RNA transcripts. The HTBI set primed first-round TCR CDR3 RT-PCR. From the multiplex PCR reads, TCRdb called clonotypes with MiXCR, one entry per CDR3 protein. The table records 350,000 to 400,000 distinct CDR3 sequences, roughly 20% of them present only once. This clonotype was detected ten times or more. The antigen is unknown. Regarding the study as a whole: Through a model of 13 V-J features, ophthalmopathy was separated from stable hyperthyroidism.

V shed 5 bases and J shed 11 bases, with 21 bases lying between them. Germline V gene lookup returns CDR1 SGHTA and CDR2 FQGNSA. The CDR3 runs 14 residues. This TCR was sampled from a man aged 18 to 30 with Graves' ophthalmopathy. This sequence joins TRBV7-2 and TRBJ1-1; D possibly corresponds to TRBD1 (6 bases). The material sequenced was blood. The DNA of the CDR3 is TGTGCCAGCAGCGCCACAGGGATCTGGAGCGAGGCTTTCTTT. The encoded protein is CASSATGIWSEAFF.